This TCR beta chain appears in the sequencing data of a study of cytomegalovirus exposure and HLA in healthy donors (dated by TCRdb to about 2017). Study-wide context: An earlier analysis of approximately 550 of the donors reported 250 to 350 Gb of sequence data and 120 million or so unique TCR beta sequences from about 200 million T cells. Of the approximately 370 genotyped donors, less than 90% were placed in the genetic ancestry cluster associated with self-reported Caucasian donors. An early release that covered several hundred HLA-typed donors contained 300 to 350 gigabases of sequencing data and tens of millions of unique TCR sequences. A later genetic analysis used genome-wide SNP genotypes for about 65% of the 666 donors, treating that subset as a discovery cohort. Class I and class II HLA loci were covered by the typing at four-digit resolution. Rather than using new phenotypic data, the later analysis identified candidate immune exposures from TCR beta sequences and from how often those sequences occurred across donors. Donor age, sex, ethnicity and CMV serostatus were collected together with the repertoire data. The T cell repertoires of 670 or so subjects were profiled by immunosequencing and related to cytomegalovirus serostatus. The number of donors typed differed by locus, with 629-630 for A, B, C, DRB1 and DQB1, roughly 520 for DQA1, approximately 580 for DPA1, and around 430 for DPB1. The study aimed to test whether signatures of past pathogen exposure could be identified by cataloging public T cell receptors. Among roughly 400 genotyped donors of the cohort, an average of roughly 230,000 unique TCR beta nucleotide sequences was sequenced per donor, of which about 20% were non-productive. In a later analysis, previously published TCR beta repertoires from 550 to 700 donors were re-analyzed and high-resolution HLA genotyping was added so that TCR occurrence patterns could be studied. Because of strong linkage in the cohort, roughly five DR-DQ haplotypes were treated as single units for association and clustering. Along with the roughly 610-subject first cohort, a separate validation cohort of approximately 110 different subjects was used. Every repertoire in the discovery cohort had been generated on one and the same sequencing platform. High-throughput TCR immunosequencing, statistical association of individual TCRs with disease status, and machine learning were combined to predict cytomegalovirus infection status. An earlier analysis of about 600 of the donors used high-throughput TCR beta sequencing to judge whether each TCR beta V gene segment behaved as functional or pseudogenic. The study at large found these results: In a later genetic analysis, a missense DCLRE1C variant was associated with V-gene and J-gene trimming of TCR beta chains, and the association was replicated in an independent cohort. A further reported finding was that TCR beta sequences accurately predicted the HLA-A and HLA-B alleles for most subjects in the first cohort. CMV serostatus was the only immune exposure information available for the cohort. A later analysis found that HLA-associated TCR beta chains were more clonally expanded and had lower generation probabilities than equally common non-associated chains. A later analysis reported that several top co-occurrence clusters appeared linked to parvovirus B19, influenza, CMV and Epstein-Barr virus. Because counts were too low, roughly 17 rarely observed V segments, including chromosome 9 orphons, were left out of the earlier analysis of some 640 of the donors. In this cohort, only TCR beta chains were sequenced, and detectable features were limited by the absence of alpha or paired-chain data. The authors suggested that the approach could potentially be extended to other disease states and immunological phenotypes. A few of the identified cytomegalovirus-associated TCR beta chains were confirmed in vitro to be specific for cytomegalovirus antigens. At a false discovery rate of 0.05, a later analysis linked 16,000 or so TCR beta sequences to specific HLA alleles. In a later genetic analysis, fewer N-insertions in productive TCRs were reported among donors in an Asian-associated ancestry cluster than the 666-donor mean. Some IMGT-functional V segments, including TRBV6-2 and TRBV6-3, could not be distinguished by the 87-base-pair reads and were therefore excluded. According to a later analysis, most CMV-associated TCR beta chains appeared to be HLA-restricted, and the HLA associations seemed to be driven largely by CMV exposure. Correlated functional status among segregating V segments might be attributable to linkage disequilibrium, but an unknown experimental factor could not be ruled out. In a later analysis, TCR association rates were found to vary across HLA loci, with the most associated TCRs seen for DRB1 alleles and the fewest for HLA-C alleles. Assigning TCR associations to individual alleles was difficult when HLA alleles, especially DR and DQ, strongly co-occurred. In both the original and validation cohorts, the classifier was reported to diagnose cytomegalovirus status with high specificity and sensitivity. Presence/absence analyses assumed roughly uniform sequencing depth across donors, an assumption that may not hold. The study listed over 150 TCR beta chains as associated with cytomegalovirus. Because HLA typing was missing for some donors at each locus, association tests included only the typed subset. Across donors, most TCR sequences were observed very rarely, whereas some public TCRs were present in many individuals. In an earlier analysis of some 540 of the donors, most TCR beta V segments appeared in productive rearrangements about 87% or about 30% of the time, broadly matching IMGT annotations. A cluster of highly shared sequence variants was judged likely to represent a technical artifact of the sequencing pipeline.

Libraries were prepared through the immunoSEQ multiplex PCR assay. For the multiplex PCR, a mixture combining 60 forward primers for TCR Vbeta segments and 13 reverse primers for TCR Jbeta segments was used. The CDR3 region of rearranged TCR beta genes was amplified from genomic DNA by a multiplex PCR assay. On the Illumina HiSeq System, the amplified TCR beta libraries were sequenced as 87-base-pair reads. In the paper's pipeline: Across the roughly 670 repertoires, a later analysis counted some 81 million unique TCR beta chains, roughly 11 million of which were shared by at least two donors. Raw reads were error-corrected and collapsed into unique sequences with a nearest-neighbor algorithm that merged closely related sequences to remove PCR and sequencing errors. To assign V, D and J gene segments, CDR3 sequences were aligned to IMGT reference sequences. For a sequence to be retained, a match of at least six nucleotides to both a V gene segment and a J gene segment was required. Rearrangements were classified as productive when the CDR3 lacked stop codons and remained in frame with V and J, and all other rearrangements were classified as non-productive. CDR3 was defined by IMGT convention, running from the second conserved V-encoded cysteine to the conserved J-encoded phenylalanine. The earlier analysis of some 550 of the donors excluded any sequence lacking an unambiguous match to a single V gene segment. In an earlier analysis of about 590 of the donors, a V segment was called functional when productive rearrangements were above 56.7%, and segregating when the standard deviation between donors exceeded 5%. A statistical classification framework was built to diagnose cytomegalovirus status from the catalog of TCR beta chain sequences. In a later analysis, TCR nucleotide sequences were compared against IMGT/GENE-DB human TR gene sequences so that V and J genes could be assigned. In a later analysis, CDR3 sequences and most-parsimonious VDJ recombination scenarios were assigned using the TCRdist pipeline. In a later analysis, every TCR beta chain was defined by the combination of its CDR3 amino acid sequence and its V-gene family, and reads without a unique V-gene family were dropped. To address suspected cross-contamination and a sequencing artifact, a later analysis removed 592 highly shared, low-generation-probability nucleotide sequences. In a later analysis, a clonal expansion index was calculated for each public chain from normalized within-repertoire ranks of inferred template counts. In a later analysis, generation probabilities were computed using a VDJ recombination model fitted to out-of-frame rearrangements, and the results were checked against IGoR. Hypergeometric tests were used in a later analysis to score TCR-TCR, TCR-HLA and TCR-CMV co-occurrence, with a repertoire-size bias correction applied to the TCR pairs. A later analysis estimated false discovery rates by permuting HLA or CMV assignments 20 times. In a later analysis, co-occurring TCRs were grouped with DBSCAN, and TCRdist sequence similarity was added when clustering was performed within HLA-allele-positive subsets. Co-occurrence clustering excluded repertoires with fewer than 30,000 or more than 120,000 public chains, plus five with anomalous nucleotide sharing. The table comes from immuneACCESS by way of TCRdb, which keeps in-frame sequences with V and J called. Part of the clones is missing from these tables; in studies checked, under half for an unresolved V gene and the rest for unknown reasons. V and J calls and clone size come straight from that table; D and trimming were deduced from the DNA. This sample is represented by approximately 150,000 clones; just under 80% of them were singletons. Approximately 9.8% of the sample comes from the top ten.

The germline V gene provides CDR1 SGHDT and CDR2 YYEEEE. The CDR3 goes from the cysteine to the phenylalanine over 15 residues. The CDR3 DNA has 45 bases and is translated from base 1. The cohort consisted of fewer than 700 healthy bone marrow donors. Cohort members were all nominally healthy when sampled, although unrecorded immune exposures were likely present. The donor was CMV seropositive and belonged to the group of about 290 seropositive cohort members. A peripheral blood sample was provided by each donor, and peripheral blood mononuclear cells were used for TCR beta sequencing. The Qiagen DNeasy Blood Extraction Kit was used to extract genomic DNA from the blood cell samples. Worth noting for this clone: Its specific antigen is unknown. One junction end does not reproduce the germline sequence, and a read error may be involved.

The sequence was collected from a young man in good health and CMV-seropositive. The sample consisted of PBMCs. Recombination connected TRBV5-6 to TRBJ2-7, with 9 junctional bases fitting TRBD1. The CDR3 region has the sequence CASGLSDRGKYEQYF. The nucleotide sequence reads as follows: TGTGCCAGCGGCTTGTCGGACAGGGGTAAATACGAGCAGTACTTC.